This TCR beta chain was documented in a study of blood T cell repertoires in COVID-19. Study context: The samples span acute and convalescent COVID-19 from the United States, Italy and Spain. Nucleic acid was either cDNA or gDNA, and it came from T cells, B-cell-depleted T cells, or PBMCs.

Per the germline V gene, CDR1 is SGHTA and CDR2 is FQGNSA. CDR3 size: 15 residues. Unmatched junction bases numbered 11, after V lost 5 bases and J lost 6 bases. Per the original data handling: Using reference gene primer amplification, nucleated cell counts were estimated. TCRdb's copy holds only in-frame clones and misses some; the assay was immunoSEQ multiplex PCR. The DNA was the basis for D and trimming; V, J and clone size are from that table. The sample contains around 200,000 clones, about 88% of which appear only once. This rearrangement joins TRBV7-2 to TRBJ1-2, with 8 nucleotides matching TRBD1. The sequence derives from a woman older than 75 with acute or convalescent COVID-19. The sequenced material came from peripheral blood. The CDR3 sequence is CASSPQRTGLDGYTF. The CDR3 DNA reads as TGTGCCAGCAGCCCCCAAAGGACAGGGTTGGATGGCTACACCTTC.